This T cell receptor (beta chain) is from a study of cytomegalovirus exposure and HLA in healthy donors. The CDR3 length is 12 residues. Germline values: CDR1 SGHTA, CDR2 FQGNSA. 60 Vbeta and 13 Jbeta primers were used in PCR. The assay was immunoSEQ multiplex PCR, and TCRdb's table has in-frame clones only and misses some. The profile shows about 200,000 clones, 82% of them singletons. A word on this clone: At one end the junction does not follow the germline gene, possibly because of a read error. The same CDR3 also results from other DNA sequences found in this sample.

The material sequenced was PBMCs. V is TRBV7-2 and J is TRBJ1-1, with D uncertain. This TCR came from a boy younger than 10 in good health and CMV-seronegative. The DNA of the CDR3 is TGTGCCAGCAGCTTAGGCAGGACTGAAGCCTTCTTT. Amino acid sequence: CASSLGRTEAFF.